This note documents a single TCR beta chain sequence. This clonotype was observed a few times. This clone's antigen is unknown. Base-call qualities are not available, and no considerably larger clone is one nucleotide away. The CDR3 covers 16 residues, taking in both the cysteine and the phenylalanine. The retained sequence is limited to the CDR3, 48 bases, with the frame set at the first base. V is trimmed back by 5 bases and J by 4 bases, and the junction contains 10 bases that no gene match accounts for. The germline V gene supplies CDR1 SGHTA and CDR2 FQGTGA. The sample comes from a study of CD8+CD57+ T cells in acquired aplastic anemia listed by TCRdb under 2018. Background on the whole study: DNA extracted from sorted CD4+ and CD8+ cells had a mean of roughly 3 ug, with a range of roughly 0.19 to 27.4 ug. Healthy donor samples averaged around 9.8 million reads for CD4+ and approximately 11 million for CD8+ cells.

Genomic DNA served as template for TCR beta VDJ combination and CDR3 sequence profiling. An Illumina HiSeq 2000 was the platform used for TCR repertoire sequencing. The study's own analysis went as follows. TRBV/TRBJ rearrangement plots, CDR3 size and DJ length profiles, and Simpson's diversity index were used to assess repertoires. The immunodominant clone was defined as the most abundant DNA sequence in deep sequencing data. CDR3 amino acid sequences were checked for sharing between subjects and were compared against published repertoires and the VDJdb database. In TCRdb, the public reads were trimmed at Q25 with fastp and aligned with MiXCR, with productive beta chains retained. One record per CDR3 amino acid sequence lists the most common genes and DNA. Here the V and J calls rest on TCRdb's processing, not on the authors' analysis. This sample comprises some 180,000 distinct CDR3 sequences, about half of them detected only once. The top ten clonotypes cover 2.5% to 3.5% of the sample.

Broad study findings and their caveats: Around 30 CD8+ CDR3 sequences were shared between patients and controls but appeared highly expressed in patients and within their immunodominant clones. Between patients and healthy controls, no significant difference in CD8+ Simpson's diversity was found (P=0.060).

In the study, sorted CD4+ and CD8+ blood T cells from patients with severe aplastic anemia and from healthy subjects underwent deep sequencing of TCR repertoires. Ficoll-Paque density gradient centrifugation was used to isolate peripheral blood mononuclear cells. Before DNA extraction, CD4+ and CD8+ T cells were sorted by FACS or by magnetic beads. The receptor chain draws on TRBV7-3 and TRBJ2-7, with TRBD1 identical over 11 junction bases. This clonotype originated in a human donor in good health. Sequenced material: sorted CD4+, CD8+, or CD8+CD57+ T cells (not recorded which) from PBMCs. The base sequence is TGTGCCAGCAGCCTTGGGACAGGGGGAGTGACGTACGAGCAGTACTTC. Translated, this is CASSLGTGGVTYEQYF.